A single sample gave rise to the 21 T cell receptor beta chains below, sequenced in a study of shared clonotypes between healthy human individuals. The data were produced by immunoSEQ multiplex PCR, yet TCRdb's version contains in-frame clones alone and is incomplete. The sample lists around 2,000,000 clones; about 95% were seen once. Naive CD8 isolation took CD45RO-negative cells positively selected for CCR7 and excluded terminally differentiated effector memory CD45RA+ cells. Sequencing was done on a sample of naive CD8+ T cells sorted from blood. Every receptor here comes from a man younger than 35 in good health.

CDR3 sequence: CASSGYYTDNQPQHF. DNA of the CDR3: TGTGCCAGCAGTGGATATTACACGGACAATCAGCCCCAGCATTTT. The chain is built from TRBV2 and TRBJ1-5; D is unresolved. V lost 4 bases, J lost 3 bases, and 13 bases lay in between. CDR3 length: 15 amino acids. The germline gives CDR1 SNHLY, CDR2 FYNNEI.

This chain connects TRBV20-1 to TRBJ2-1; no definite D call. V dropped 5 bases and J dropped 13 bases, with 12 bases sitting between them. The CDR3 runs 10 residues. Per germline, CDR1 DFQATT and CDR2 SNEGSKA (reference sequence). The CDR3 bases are TGCAGTGCTCTATTCACGTTTCAGTTCTTC. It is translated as CSALFTFQFF.

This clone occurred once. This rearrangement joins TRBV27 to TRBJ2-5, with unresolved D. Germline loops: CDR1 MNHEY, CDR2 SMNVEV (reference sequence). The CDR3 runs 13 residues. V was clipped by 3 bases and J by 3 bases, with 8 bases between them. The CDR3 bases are TGTGCCAGCAGTTTCGCCATGAAAGAGACCCAGTACTTC. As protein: CASSFAMKETQYF.

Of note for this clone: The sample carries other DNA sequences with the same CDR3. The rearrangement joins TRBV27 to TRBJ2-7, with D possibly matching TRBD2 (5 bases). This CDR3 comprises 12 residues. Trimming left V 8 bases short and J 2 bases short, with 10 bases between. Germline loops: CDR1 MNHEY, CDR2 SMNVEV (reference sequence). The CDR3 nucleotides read TGTGCCAGCTCTAGCCGAACCTACGAGCAGTACTTC. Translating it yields CASSSRTYEQYF.

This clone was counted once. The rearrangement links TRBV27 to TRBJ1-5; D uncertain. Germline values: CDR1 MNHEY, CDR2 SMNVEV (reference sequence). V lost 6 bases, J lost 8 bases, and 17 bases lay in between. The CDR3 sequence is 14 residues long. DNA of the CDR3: TGTGCCAGCAGCCGTATACCCCCCGGAGAGCCCCAGCATTTT. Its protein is CASSRIPPGEPQHF.

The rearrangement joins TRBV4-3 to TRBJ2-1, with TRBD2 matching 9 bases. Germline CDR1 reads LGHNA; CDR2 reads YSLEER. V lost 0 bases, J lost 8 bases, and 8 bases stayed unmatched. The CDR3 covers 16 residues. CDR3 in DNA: TGCGCCAGCAGCCAAGATTTGGCTAGCGGGACTTATGAGCAGTTCTTC. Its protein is CASSQDLASGTYEQFF.

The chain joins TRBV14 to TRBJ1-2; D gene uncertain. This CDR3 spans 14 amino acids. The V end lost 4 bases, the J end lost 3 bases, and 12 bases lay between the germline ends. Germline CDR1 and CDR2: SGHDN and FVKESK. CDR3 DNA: TGTGCCAGCAGCCCCTTCGAAGGGTACTATGGCTACACCTTC. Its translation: CASSPFEGYYGYTF.

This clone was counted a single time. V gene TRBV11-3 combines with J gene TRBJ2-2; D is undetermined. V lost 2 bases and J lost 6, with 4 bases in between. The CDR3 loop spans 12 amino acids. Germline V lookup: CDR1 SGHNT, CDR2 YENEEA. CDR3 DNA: TGTGCCAGCAGCTTAACAGCCGGGGAGCTGTTTTTT. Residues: CASSLTAGELFF.

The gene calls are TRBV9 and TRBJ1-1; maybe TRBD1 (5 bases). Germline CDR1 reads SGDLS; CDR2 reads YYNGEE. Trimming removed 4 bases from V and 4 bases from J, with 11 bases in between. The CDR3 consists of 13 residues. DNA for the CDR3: TGTGCCAGCAGCCCGGGGGGTTTCACTGAAGCTTTCTTT. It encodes CASSPGGFTEAFF.

The CDR3 nucleotides read TGTGCCAGCAGTTTAGCAGTGAACCACTACGAGCAGTACTTC. This sequence encodes CASSLAVNHYEQYF. V gene TRBV28 combines with J gene TRBJ2-7; D unclear. Germline values: CDR1 MDHEN, CDR2 SYDVKM. There are 14 residues in the CDR3. The V end lost 2 bases, the J end lost 3 bases, and 11 bases lay between the germline ends.

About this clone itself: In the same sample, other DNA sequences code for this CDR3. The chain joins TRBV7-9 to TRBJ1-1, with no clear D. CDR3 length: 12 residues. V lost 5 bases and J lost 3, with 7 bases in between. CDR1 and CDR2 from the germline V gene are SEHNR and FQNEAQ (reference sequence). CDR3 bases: TGTGCCAGCAGCGTGGGAGACACTGAAGCTTTCTTT. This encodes CASSVGDTEAFF. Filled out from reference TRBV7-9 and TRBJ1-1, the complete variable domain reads DTGVSQNPRHKITKRGQNVTFRCDPISEHNRLYWYRQTLGQGPEFLTYFQNEAQLEKSRLLSDRFSAERPKGSFSTLEIQRTEQGDSAMYLCASSVGDTEAFFGQGTRLTVV.

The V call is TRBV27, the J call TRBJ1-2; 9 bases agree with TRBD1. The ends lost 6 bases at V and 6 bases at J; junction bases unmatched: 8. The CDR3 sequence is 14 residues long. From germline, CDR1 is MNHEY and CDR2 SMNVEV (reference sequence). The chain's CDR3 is CASSTTGGRDGYTF. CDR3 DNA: TGTGCCAGCAGCACCACAGGGGGCCGGGATGGCTACACCTTC.

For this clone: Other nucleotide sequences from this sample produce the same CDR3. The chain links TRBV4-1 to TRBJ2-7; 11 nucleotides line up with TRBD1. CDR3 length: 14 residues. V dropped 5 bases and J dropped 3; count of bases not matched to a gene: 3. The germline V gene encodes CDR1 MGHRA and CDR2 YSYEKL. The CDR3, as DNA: TGCGCCAGCAGCACGGGACAGGGGGGCTACGAGCAGTACTTC. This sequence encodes CASSTGQGGYEQYF.

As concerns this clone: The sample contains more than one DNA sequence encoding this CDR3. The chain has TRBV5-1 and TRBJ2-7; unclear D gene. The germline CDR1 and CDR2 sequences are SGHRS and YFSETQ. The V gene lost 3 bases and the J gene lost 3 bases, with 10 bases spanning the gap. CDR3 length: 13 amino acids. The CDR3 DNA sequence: TGCGCCAGCAGCTCCCCAGGAAGCTACGAGCAGTACTTC. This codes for CASSSPGSYEQYF.

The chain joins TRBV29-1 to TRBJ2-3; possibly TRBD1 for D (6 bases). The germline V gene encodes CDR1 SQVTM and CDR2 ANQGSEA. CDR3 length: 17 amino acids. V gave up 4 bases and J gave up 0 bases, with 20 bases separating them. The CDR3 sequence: CSVAPNPRQASTDTQYF. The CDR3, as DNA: TGCAGCGTTGCCCCAAATCCCCGACAGGCAAGCACAGATACGCAGTATTTT.

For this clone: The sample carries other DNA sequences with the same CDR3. The CDR3 DNA reads as TGTGCCAGCAGCCCCGACTCCTATGGCTACACCTTC. Residues: CASSPDSYGYTF. This chain uses TRBV6-5 with TRBJ1-2, with D unresolved. Germline V gives CDR1 MNHEY, CDR2 SVGAGI. With 6 bases removed from V and 4 bases from J, the gap between germline ends came to 9 bases. CDR3 length: 12 amino acids.

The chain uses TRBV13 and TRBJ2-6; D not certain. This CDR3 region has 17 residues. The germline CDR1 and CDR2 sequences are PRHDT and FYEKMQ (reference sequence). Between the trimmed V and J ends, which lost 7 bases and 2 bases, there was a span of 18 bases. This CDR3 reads CASTHRAALAGANVLTF. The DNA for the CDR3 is TGTGCCAGCACCCATCGGGCAGCGCTGGCTGGGGCCAACGTCCTGACTTTC.

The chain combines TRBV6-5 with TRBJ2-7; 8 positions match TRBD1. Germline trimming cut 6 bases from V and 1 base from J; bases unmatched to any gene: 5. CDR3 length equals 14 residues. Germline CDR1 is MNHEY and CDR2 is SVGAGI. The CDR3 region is CASRAGGESYEQYF. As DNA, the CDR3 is TGTGCCAGCAGAGCAGGGGGCGAATCCTACGAGCAGTACTTC.

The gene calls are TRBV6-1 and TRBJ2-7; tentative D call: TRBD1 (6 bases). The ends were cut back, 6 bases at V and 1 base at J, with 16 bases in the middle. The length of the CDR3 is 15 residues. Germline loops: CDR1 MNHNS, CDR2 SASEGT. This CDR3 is CASRGRDTQSYEQYF. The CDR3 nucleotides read TGTGCCAGCAGAGGCCGGGACACTCAGTCCTACGAGCAGTACTTC.

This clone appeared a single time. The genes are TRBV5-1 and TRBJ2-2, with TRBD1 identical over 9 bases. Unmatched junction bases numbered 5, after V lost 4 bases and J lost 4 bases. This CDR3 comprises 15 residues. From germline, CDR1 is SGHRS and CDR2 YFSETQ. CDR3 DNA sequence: TGCGCCAGCAGCCAGGGACAGGGCCGCACCGGGGAGCTGTTTTTT. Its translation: CASSQGQGRTGELFF.

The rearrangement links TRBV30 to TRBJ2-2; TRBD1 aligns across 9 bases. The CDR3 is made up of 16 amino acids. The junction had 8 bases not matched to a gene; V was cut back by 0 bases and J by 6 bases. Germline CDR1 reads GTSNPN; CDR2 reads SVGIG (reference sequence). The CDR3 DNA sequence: TGTGCCTGGAGTGTAGAAGGGACAGGGTCAGCCGGGGAGCTGTTTTTT. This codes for CAWSVEGTGSAGELFF.